Each of the 5 T cell receptor beta chains below was sequenced from the same sample in a study of blood T cell repertoires in COVID-19. Libraries were prepared by immunoSEQ multiplex PCR; TCRdb keeps only in-frame clonotypes and omits some of them. Here the sample spans about 210,000 clones, around 84% being singletons. The sequenced sample consisted of peripheral blood. The receptors were sampled from an elderly woman with COVID-19, enrolled during active disease.

In this sample, this clone turned up once. This chain connects TRBV7-2 to TRBJ2-1; a weak D match, TRBD2 (5 bases). Germline CDR1 and CDR2: SGHTA and FQGNSA. With 6 bases removed from V and 1 base from J, the gap between germline ends came to 10 bases. This CDR3 is built from 14 residues. CDR3 protein: CASRPSGSYNEQFF. Written as DNA, the CDR3 is TGTGCCAGCAGACCTTCGGGATCCTACAATGAGCAGTTCTTC.

V usage is TRBV25-1 and J usage is TRBJ2-3; D not certain. The CDR3 contains 13 residues. V lost 3 bases and J lost 6, with 10 bases in between. CDR1 is MGHDK and CDR2 is SYGVNS in the germline V gene. The DNA of the CDR3 is TGTGCCAGCAGTGATCCCTCTCGGGATACGCAGTATTTT. Translation gives CASSDPSRDTQYF. Together with reference TRBV25-1 and TRBJ2-3, the CDR3 gives the full variable domain: EADIYQTPRYLVIGTGKKITLECSQTMGHDKMYWYQQDPGMELHLIHYSYGVNSTEKGDLSSESTVSRIRTEHFPLTLESARPSHTSQYLCASSDPSRDTQYFGPGTRLTVL.

This chain joins TRBV11-2 and TRBJ2-1; no clear D gene. V lost 2 bases and J 8 bases, leaving 7 bases between the germline ends. Germline CDR1 and CDR2: SGHAT and FQNNGV. The CDR3 sequence is 12 residues long. CDR3 region: CASSLWSDEQFF. The CDR3 DNA follows: TGTGCCAGCAGCTTATGGAGCGATGAGCAGTTCTTC.

This sequence joins TRBV6-5 and TRBJ1-2; D is perhaps TRBD1 (6 bases). V was cut by 0 bases and J by 7 bases, with 12 bases left in between. CDR3 size: 14 residues. CDR1 is MNHEY, CDR2 SVGAGI, per germline. CDR3 loop: CASSYSTGKGGYTF. The DNA of the CDR3 is TGTGCCAGCAGTTACTCCACAGGGAAGGGTGGCTACACCTTC.

The chain carries TRBV19 and TRBJ1-5; D is possibly TRBD1 (6 bases). Per the germline V gene, CDR1 is LNHDA and CDR2 is SQIVND (reference sequence). Trimming took 1 base from V and 0 from J, leaving 13 bases between them. There are 17 residues in the CDR3. The CDR3 loop is CASSIGWDTSSNQPQHF. CDR3 sequence (DNA): TGTGCCAGTAGTATAGGGTGGGACACATCTAGCAATCAGCCCCAGCATTTT.